A single sample gave rise to the 27 T cell receptor beta chains below, sequenced in a study of Ad26.COV2.S vaccination and SARS-CoV-2 variants. TCRdb keeps only in-frame clones here, not all; method: immunoSEQ multiplex PCR. The sample has about 440,000 clones; approximately 90% are singletons. Described treatment: around 19 received Ad26.COV2.S at low or high dose, single or two shots; about five received placebo; per-sample allocation not given. The samples were gathered on day 63 after the first injection of vaccine or placebo. The sequencing here drew on peripheral blood, taken in a trial of Ad26.COV2.S vaccine versus placebo. These receptors were obtained from a person between 18 and 65 years old who received the Ad26.COV2.S COVID-19 vaccine or a placebo.

This rearrangement joins TRBV27 to TRBJ2-1; D is possibly TRBD2 (5 bases). The germline V gene encodes CDR1 MNHEY and CDR2 SMNVEV (reference sequence). V lost 9 bases and J 5 bases, leaving 14 bases between the germline ends. This CDR3 spans 13 amino acids. The CDR3 is CASLSSGNNEQFF. The CDR3 DNA follows: TGTGCCAGTCTCTCGAGCGGAAACAATGAGCAGTTCTTC.

This clone was counted once. The V call is TRBV28, the J call TRBJ1-2; D is uncertain. This CDR3 spans 13 amino acids. With 3 bases removed from V and 5 bases from J, the gap between germline ends came to 10 bases. The germline CDR1 and CDR2 sequences are MDHEN and SYDVKM. Written as DNA, the CDR3 is TGTGCCAGCAGTTTCTCTGAGGGTTATGGCTACACCTTC. This encodes CASSFSEGYGYTF.

This chain connects TRBV7-3 to TRBJ1-6; D is ambiguous. The V gene lost 5 bases and the J gene lost 4 bases, with 9 bases spanning the gap. The germline V gene has CDR1 SGHTA and CDR2 FQGTGA. This CDR3 spans 14 amino acids. This CDR3 reads CASSLLGYNSPLHF. CDR3 DNA: TGTGCCAGCAGCCTCCTGGGGTATAATTCACCCCTCCACTTT.

The chain couples TRBV7-9 to TRBJ2-5; TRBD1 matches 9 bases. J lost 3 bases, V lost 5 bases, and 7 bases had no gene match. The CDR3 has 15 amino acids. The germline V gene encodes CDR1 SEHNR and CDR2 FQNEAQ (reference sequence). The CDR3 here is CASSAYGQGKETQYF. CDR3 nucleotide sequence: TGTGCCAGCAGCGCCTACGGACAGGGGAAAGAGACCCAGTACTTC.

The chain joins TRBV6-1 to TRBJ2-3; 11 nucleotides match TRBD1. The trim removed 3 bases at V and 3 bases at J, leaving 2 bases unmatched. This CDR3 has 15 residues. Germline values: CDR1 MNHNS, CDR2 SASEGT. The CDR3 is CASSEGQGGTDTQYF. As DNA, the CDR3 is TGTGCCAGCAGTGAGGGACAGGGGGGAACAGATACGCAGTATTTT.

The V call is TRBV5-1, the J call TRBJ2-1, with TRBD1 matching 8 bases. Germline CDR1 is SGHRS and CDR2 is YFSETQ. There are 14 residues in the CDR3. V gave up 2 bases and J gave up 7 bases; unmatched junction bases: 5. DNA for the CDR3: TGCGCCAGCAGCTTCCGACAGGGGATTAATGAGCAGTTCTTC. Translating it yields CASSFRQGINEQFF.

The gene calls are TRBV7-8 and TRBJ2-7; D gene unclear. Germline V CDR1 and CDR2: SGHVS, FQNEAQ. The CDR3 is 11 amino acids. V shed 5 bases and J shed 6 bases, with 8 bases lying between them. The CDR3 DNA follows: TGTGCCAGCAGCCAGGTAGTCGAGCAGTACTTC. Encoded protein: CASSQVVEQYF.

This chain connects TRBV7-9 to TRBJ2-2; TRBD1 matches 9 bases. CDR1 SEHNR and CDR2 FQNEAQ come from the germline V gene (reference sequence). CDR3 length equals 15 residues. With 6 bases clipped from V and 4 bases from J, the junction kept 6 bases outside the gene matches. CDR3 protein: CASRSRQGGTGELFF. The CDR3 DNA sequence: TGTGCCAGCAGGTCCCGACAGGGGGGCACCGGGGAGCTGTTTTTT. The variable domain in full, with the rest retrieved from reference TRBV7-9 and TRBJ2-2, is DTGVSQNPRHKITKRGQNVTFRCDPISEHNRLYWYRQTLGQGPEFLTYFQNEAQLEKSRLLSDRFSAERPKGSFSTLEIQRTEQGDSAMYLCASRSRQGGTGELFFGEGSRLTVL.

The chain recombines TRBV27 with TRBJ1-6; D perhaps matches TRBD1 (5 bases). The V gene's germline CDR1 is MNHEY and CDR2 SMNVEV (reference sequence). The CDR3 extends over 18 amino acids. V was shortened by 6 bases and J by 0 bases, with 18 bases between the two germline ends. The CDR3 sequence: CASSSGAGRSSYNSPLHF. CDR3 coding DNA: TGTGCCAGCAGCTCGGGTGCAGGGCGCAGCTCCTATAATTCACCCCTCCACTTT.

V usage is TRBV5-1 and J usage is TRBJ1-4, with D uncertain. The CDR3 is 14 amino acids. Germline lookup yields CDR1 SGHRS and CDR2 YFSETQ. V was pared by 7 bases and J by 8 bases, with 18 bases between. The CDR3 region is CASRQLAGSEKLFF. CDR3 in DNA: TGCGCCAGCCGCCAACTCGCCGGATCCGAAAAACTGTTTTTT.

The rearrangement uses TRBV29-1 and TRBJ2-3, with a weak D call TRBD2 (5 bases). The CDR3 runs 14 residues. V lost 6 bases and J lost 0, with 13 bases in between. Germline values: CDR1 SQVTM, CDR2 ANQGSEA. The CDR3 DNA sequence: TGCAGCGTCCCCCGGACGGGGAGCACAGATACGCAGTATTTT. The encoded protein is CSVPRTGSTDTQYF.

The genes are TRBV3-1 (or the pseudogene TRBV3-2) and TRBJ1-1; a possible D gene is TRBD1 (6 bases). Germline V gene data show CDR1 as LGHDT and CDR2 as YNNKEL (reference sequence). The length of the CDR3 is 14 residues. V lost 3 bases to trimming and J lost 4 bases, with 12 bases between them. The CDR3 DNA is TGTGCCAGCAGCCACACACAGGGATTCACTGAAGCTTTCTTT. Its translation is CASSHTQGFTEAFF.

This chain uses TRBV2 with TRBJ2-1; D possibly corresponds to TRBD2 (6 bases). Trimming took off 5 bases at V and 7 bases at J, with 21 bases between the two ends. Germline V lookup: CDR1 SNHLY, CDR2 FYNNEI. The CDR3 consists of 16 residues. The CDR3 here is CASSPHQGRGGNEQFF. CDR3 sequence (DNA): TGTGCCAGCAGTCCTCACCAAGGGCGGGGTGGGAATGAGCAGTTCTTC.

The chain couples TRBV3-1 (or the pseudogene TRBV3-2) to TRBJ1-1; 7 bases match TRBD1. The CDR3 totals 14 residues. The germline gives CDR1 LGHDT, CDR2 YNNKEL (reference sequence). V shed 3 bases, J shed 5 bases, and the junction held 6 bases outside the gene matches. The CDR3 reads CASSQNTGVTEAFF. The CDR3 DNA reads as TGTGCCAGCAGCCAGAATACAGGGGTTACTGAAGCTTTCTTT.

This chain joins TRBV5-1 and TRBJ2-1; possibly TRBD2 for D (6 bases). Between the trimmed V and J ends, which lost 4 bases and 6 bases, there was a span of 20 bases. CDR3 length: 16 amino acids. CDR1 is SGHRS and CDR2 is YFSETQ in the germline V gene. CDR3 bases: TGCGCCAGCAGCCCGGTTCATAGGGCCGGGGGCAATGAGCAGTTCTTC. Translation gives CASSPVHRAGGNEQFF.

This clone was observed once. CDR3 bases: TGTGCCAGCAGCCCCCGACAGGGGTCGGACTATGGCTACACCTTC. Protein: CASSPRQGSDYGYTF. The chain employs TRBV3-1 (or the pseudogene TRBV3-2) and TRBJ1-2, with 8 bases that match TRBD1. The germline CDR1 and CDR2 sequences are LGHDT and YNNKEL (reference sequence). Trimming removed 4 bases from V and 3 bases from J; junction bases left unmatched: 7. This CDR3 spans 15 amino acids.

The genes are TRBV5-8 and TRBJ2-7; possible D gene TRBD2, 5 bases. The CDR3 contains 16 residues. The germline V and J ends were trimmed by 0 bases and 2 bases, with 15 bases remaining between them. Germline CDR1 is SGHTS and CDR2 is YDEGEE. CDR3: CASSLGIGRRPYEQYF. The CDR3, as DNA: TGTGCCAGCAGCTTGGGTATCGGCAGGAGGCCCTACGAGCAGTACTTC.

This clone was seen many times. This chain connects TRBV7-9 to TRBJ2-7; the D is unclear. The CDR3 contains 11 residues. V lost 2 bases to trimming and J lost 4 bases, with 3 bases between them. CDR1 SEHNR and CDR2 FQNEAQ come from the germline V gene (reference sequence). The DNA of the CDR3 is TGTGCCAGCAGCTTAATATACGAGCAGTACTTC. Encoded protein: CASSLIYEQYF. The whole variable domain, filled in from reference TRBV7-9 and TRBJ2-7, reads DTGVSQNPRHKITKRGQNVTFRCDPISEHNRLYWYRQTLGQGPEFLTYFQNEAQLEKSRLLSDRFSAERPKGSFSTLEIQRTEQGDSAMYLCASSLIYEQYFGPGTRLTVT.

This clone is a singleton in its sample. The V call is TRBV28, the J call TRBJ2-5; D is possibly TRBD1 (6 bases). In germline, CDR1 is MDHEN, CDR2 SYDVKM. CDR3 length: 15 amino acids. Trimming stripped 6 bases from V and 2 bases from J, with 16 bases between. In DNA form, the CDR3 reads TGTGCCAGCAGGGGGACACCCCCGAGGCAAGAGACCCAGTACTTC. Its translation is CASRGTPPRQETQYF.

The chain carries TRBV4-1 and TRBJ2-7; TRBD1 matches 7 bases. The length of the CDR3 is 17 residues. Trimming at V came to 2 bases and at J to 1 base, leaving 11 bases not matched to a gene. The germline CDR1 and CDR2 sequences are MGHRA and YSYEKL. CDR3 sequence: CASSQPTGWKGSYEQYF. The CDR3 coding sequence is TGCGCCAGCAGCCAACCGACAGGGTGGAAAGGATCCTACGAGCAGTACTTC.

J is TRBJ1-2 and V is TRBV19; D is undetermined. Trimming shortened V by 9 bases and J by 0 bases, and 11 bases separated the two germline ends. The CDR3 spans 13 residues. Germline CDR1 reads LNHDA; CDR2 reads SQIVND (reference sequence). DNA of the CDR3: TGTGCCAGCACCCTCTTGGCTAACTATGGCTACACCTTC. It is translated as CASTLLANYGYTF. Full variable domain (rest looked up from reference TRBV19 and TRBJ1-2): DGGITQSPKYLFRKEGQNVTLSCEQNLNHDAMYWYRQDPGQGLRLIYYSQIVNDFQKGDIAEGYSVSREKKESFPLTVTSAQKNPTAFYLCASTLLANYGYTFGSGTRLTVV.

Concerning this clone: Other DNA sequences in this sample translate to the same CDR3. The gene calls are TRBV19 and TRBJ2-5; 7 nucleotides match TRBD2. CDR1 LNHDA and CDR2 SQIVND come from the germline V gene (reference sequence). The CDR3 totals 15 residues. With 1 base clipped from V and 2 bases from J, the junction kept 4 bases outside the gene matches. CDR3 in amino acids: CASSIGTGGQETQYF. The CDR3, as DNA: TGTGCCAGTAGTATAGGTACGGGGGGTCAAGAGACCCAGTACTTC.

The chain employs TRBV27 and TRBJ1-6, with D perhaps TRBD1 (5 bases). There are 18 residues in the CDR3. The germline V gene encodes CDR1 MNHEY and CDR2 SMNVEV (reference sequence). The germline V and J ends were trimmed by 7 bases and 10 bases, with 29 bases remaining between them. CDR3: CASTFLGGRSMAGSPLHF. CDR3 DNA sequence: TGTGCCAGCACCTTTCTCGGGGGGAGGAGCATGGCAGGATCACCCCTCCACTTT.

The chain is built from TRBV6-5 and TRBJ1-1, with D maybe TRBD1 (5 bases). CDR1 and CDR2 (germline): MNHEY, SVGAGI. There are 12 residues in the CDR3. The ends were cut back, 2 bases at V and 8 bases at J, with 9 bases in the middle. CDR3 sequence (DNA): TGTGCCAGCAGTTACCGAGGGGTGGAAGCTTTCTTT. As protein: CASSYRGVEAFF.

The chain links TRBV2 to TRBJ1-5, with D possibly being TRBD1 (6 bases). Trimming removed 5 bases at V and 5 bases at J, with 16 bases between. Looked up from germline, CDR1 is SNHLY and CDR2 is FYNNEI. CDR3 length equals 15 residues. CDR3 coding DNA: TGTGCCAGCAGTTTACTGGCAGGGGCCGATCAGCCCCAGCATTTT. This gives the protein CASSLLAGADQPQHF.

This clone was seen a handful of times. This chain links TRBV28 with TRBJ1-3; 7 nucleotides agree with TRBD1. V lost 10 bases, J lost 0 bases, and 15 bases stayed unmatched. Germline CDR1 reads MDHEN; CDR2 reads SYDVKM. This CDR3 comprises 17 residues. The CDR3 region is CATQEGDSFFSGNTIYF. The DNA for the CDR3 is TGTGCCACCCAGGAAGGGGACAGCTTTTTCTCTGGAAACACCATATATTTT.

The rearrangement links TRBV7-6 to TRBJ1-6; maybe TRBD1 (6 bases). Germline values: CDR1 SGHVS, CDR2 FNYEAQ. The V gene lost 1 base and the J gene lost 9 bases, with 16 bases spanning the gap. The CDR3 is 16 residues long. CDR3 protein: CASSLDPNRESSPLHF. Here the CDR3 DNA reads TGTGCCAGCAGCTTAGATCCTAACAGGGAAAGTTCACCCCTCCACTTT.